The clone carrying this TCR beta chain was seen just once. RNA, once extracted, was reverse transcribed into cDNA for use as the sequencing template. Data came from immunoSEQ multiplex PCR; TCRdb stores just in-frame clones and leaves some out. The table lists about 200,000 clones, 56% of them singletons. The data are from a study of CD8+ T cells in alopecia areata. This receptor was identified in a human donor in good health. Sample: CD8+ T cells sorted from blood.

CDR3 sequence reads: CASSSVGGGIWYGYTF. The DNA for the CDR3 is TGTGCCAGCAGCTCCGTTGGTGGAGGGATTTGGTATGGCTACACCTTC. The V gene is TRBV5-4, the J gene TRBJ1-2; D gene unclear. Trimming removed 3 bases at V and 5 bases at J, with 20 bases between. This CDR3 spans 16 amino acids. Germline assignment: CDR1 SGHNT and CDR2 YYREEE (reference sequence).